These 9 T cell receptor beta chains were all obtained from the same sample, sequenced in a study of shared clonotypes between healthy human individuals. Generated by immunoSEQ multiplex PCR, the TCRdb table keeps only in-frame clones and is missing some. The repertoire includes 1 million to 1.3 million clones, 70% to 80% of them detected once, and roughly 0.61% sits in the top ten. The sequenced sample consisted of memory CD4+ T cells from PBMCs. Regarding subset: CD45RA-negative fraction. The origin of the receptors is a man aged 18 to 35 in good health. Some clones in this sample may be carry-over from other donors' samples.

The table lists this clone with a count of one. The chain links TRBV7-8 to TRBJ1-1, with D unresolved. The length of the CDR3 is 15 residues. V was clipped by 5 bases and J by 5 bases, with 18 bases between them. Germline values: CDR1 SGHVS, CDR2 FQNEAQ. CDR3 sequence (DNA): TGTGCCAGCAGCCGACCCCCGCATACCGGGACTGAAGCTTTCTTT. Translation: CASSRPPHTGTEAFF.

A remark on this clone: Other DNA sequences in the same sample also yield this CDR3. J is TRBJ2-5 and V is TRBV11-2; weak D call: TRBD1 (6 bases). The V gene's germline CDR1 is SGHAT and CDR2 FQNNGV. The CDR3 contains 12 residues. V was shortened by 5 bases and J by 4 bases, with 8 bases between the two germline ends. Written as DNA, the CDR3 is TGTGCCAGCAGCCTACAGGGAGAGACCCAGTACTTC. Residues: CASSLQGETQYF. The full variable domain, rest sourced from reference TRBV11-2 and TRBJ2-5, is EAGVAQSPRYKIIEKRQSVAFWCNPISGHATLYWYQQILGQGPKLLIQFQNNGVVDDSQLPKDRFSAERLKGVDSTLKIQPAKLEDSAVYLCASSLQGETQYFGPGTRLLVL.

This clone was seen only a few times. This chain connects TRBV7-7 to TRBJ2-2; no clear D. Trimming pared 4 bases from V and 3 bases from J, leaving 6 bases between. In germline, CDR1 is SSHAT, CDR2 FNYEAQ (reference sequence). CDR3 length: 13 residues. CDR3 residues: CASSSSYTGELFF. The CDR3 bases are TGTGCCAGCAGCTCATCGTACACCGGGGAGCTGTTTTTT.

This clone turned up a few times. This chain joins TRBV4-3 and TRBJ2-7; TRBD2 matches at 9 bases. J lost 3 bases, V lost 4 bases, and 10 bases had no gene match. Germline lookup yields CDR1 LGHNA and CDR2 YSLEER. This CDR3 has 16 residues. The CDR3: CASSPSIAGEVYEQYF. CDR3 DNA sequence: TGCGCCAGCAGCCCGTCCATAGCGGGAGAAGTCTACGAGCAGTACTTC.

Concerning this clone itself: A much more abundant neighbour one base away suggests this may be a read error. This sequence joins TRBV16 and TRBJ1-2; tentatively, D is TRBD1 (5 bases). Germline CDR1 KGHSY, CDR2 FQNENV. The CDR3 runs 11 residues. Deletions cut 2 bases from V and 8 bases from J, with 6 bases between. CDR3 nucleotide sequence: TGTGCCAGCAGCCAAGAGGGGGGCTACACCTTC. Protein: CASSQEGGYTF.

In its sample, this clone was seen many times. The chain is built from TRBV6-1 and TRBJ2-7; 10 nucleotides match TRBD1. After removal of 8 bases from V and 4 bases from J, the junction contained 5 bases not matched to a gene. Germline V gene lookup returns CDR1 MNHNS and CDR2 SASEGT. The CDR3 has 13 residues. As DNA, the CDR3 is TGTGCCAGCGGGGAGGACAGGGGGTACGAGCAGTACTTC. It specifies CASGEDRGYEQYF.

This rearrangement joins TRBV5-8 to TRBJ2-1; D call uncertain. Trimming took off 6 bases at V and 1 base at J, with 11 bases between the two ends. The CDR3 spans 14 residues. Germline CDR1 is SGHTS and CDR2 is YDEGEE. The CDR3 DNA reads as TGTGCCAGCACCCGACCGTGGTCCTACAATGAGCAGTTCTTC. Translation gives CASTRPWSYNEQFF.

V usage is TRBV7-2 and J usage is TRBJ1-2; weak D call: TRBD1 (6 bases). V lost 3 bases and J 6 bases, leaving 14 bases between the germline ends. CDR1 and CDR2 (germline): SGHTA, FQGNSA. This CDR3 has 14 residues. CDR3 region: CASSFPQGLDGYTF. In nucleotides, the CDR3 is TGTGCCAGCAGCTTCCCACAGGGTTTGGATGGCTACACCTTC.

As concerns this clone: The same CDR3 can be traced to other DNA sequences in this sample. The chain is built from TRBV4-2 and TRBJ2-7; the match to TRBD2 covers 7 bases. Trimming removed 1 base from V and 4 bases from J; junction bases left unmatched: 4. Germline values: CDR1 LGHNA, CDR2 YNFKEQ. There are 14 residues in the CDR3. DNA of the CDR3: TGTGCCAGCAGCCAAGGGGGAGGGCGGTACGAGCAGTACTTC. Translated: CASSQGGGRYEQYF.